The 28 T cell receptor beta chains in this list originate from one sample, sequenced in a study of cytomegalovirus exposure and HLA in healthy donors. The PCR was carried out with 60 Vbeta primers and 13 Jbeta primers. The assay was immunoSEQ multiplex PCR, and TCRdb's table has in-frame clones only and misses some. The sample includes under 250,000 clones, more than 65% of them seen just once. The specimen sequenced was PBMCs. These receptors originate from a man aged 18-30 years in good health and CMV-seronegative.

J is TRBJ2-3 and V is TRBV27; 9 bases are a match to TRBD2. There are 14 residues in the CDR3. In germline, CDR1 is MNHEY, CDR2 SMNVEV (reference sequence). With 8 bases clipped from V and 8 bases from J, the junction kept 11 bases outside the gene matches. The DNA for the CDR3 is TGTGCCAGCGGACTTTTAGCGGGAGATGGTACGCAGTATTTT. Amino acid sequence: CASGLLAGDGTQYF.

The rearrangement uses TRBV28 and TRBJ2-1; D is unclear. The CDR3 has 12 amino acids. Between the trimmed V and J ends, which lost 3 bases and 9 bases, there was a span of 9 bases. The germline V gene encodes CDR1 MDHEN and CDR2 SYDVKM. This chain's CDR3 is CASSLVNSEQFF. DNA of the CDR3: TGTGCCAGCAGTTTGGTTAACAGTGAGCAGTTCTTC. Full variable domain (remainder filled in from reference TRBV28 and TRBJ2-1): DVKVTQSSRYLVKRTGEKVFLECVQDMDHENMFWYRQDPGLGLRLIYFSYDVKMKEKGDIPEGYSVSREKKERFSLILESASTNQTSMYLCASSLVNSEQFFGPGTRLTVL.

The chain employs TRBV2 and TRBJ2-7; TRBD2 matches at 8 bases. The CDR3 loop spans 17 amino acids. Looked up from germline, CDR1 is SNHLY and CDR2 is FYNNEI. The J segment lost 2 bases and the V segment lost 4 bases, leaving 13 bases of the junction unmatched. The CDR3 region is CASSGRIGGGQAYEQYF. The DNA for the CDR3 is TGTGCCAGCAGTGGCAGGATCGGGGGGGGCCAAGCCTACGAGCAGTACTTC.

V and J are TRBV2 and TRBJ1-2; 7 nucleotides line up with TRBD1. The junction had 9 bases not matched to a gene; V was cut back by 3 bases and J by 5 bases. Germline V CDR1 and CDR2: SNHLY, FYNNEI. This CDR3 has 15 residues. The CDR3 sequence is CASSEVGGGSYGYTF. The DNA of the CDR3 is TGTGCCAGCAGTGAGGTTGGAGGGGGCTCTTATGGCTACACCTTC.

This clone was seen more than once but under ten times. V is TRBV28 and J is TRBJ2-3, with TRBD1 matching over 7 bases. CDR1 is MDHEN and CDR2 is SYDVKM in the germline V gene. V lost 4 bases to trimming and J lost 4 bases; unmatched junction nucleotides: 14. The CDR3 sequence is 17 residues long. Here the CDR3 DNA reads TGTGCCAGCAGTTATACGGGACAGTCGAAAGGCCCAGATACGCAGTATTTT. This encodes CASSYTGQSKGPDTQYF.

The rearrangement uses TRBV6-6 and TRBJ2-3; perhaps TRBD2 as D (6 bases). The V gene lost 6 bases and the J gene lost 6 bases, with 19 bases spanning the gap. Germline-derived CDR1 and CDR2 are MNHNY and SVGAGI (reference sequence). The CDR3 loop spans 15 amino acids. For the CDR3, the DNA is TGTGCCAGCAGCCCGGTCCGGGTAGCGGCGGATACGCAGTATTTT. It translates to CASSPVRVAADTQYF.

This chain links TRBV5-1 with TRBJ2-2; 7 positions match TRBD1. The CDR3 spans 17 residues. Germline loops: CDR1 SGHRS, CDR2 YFSETQ. V trimming: 0 bases; J trimming: 5 bases; junction bases outside the gene matches: 10. CDR3 sequence (DNA): TGCGCCAGCAGCTTGGCCTTGGGCAGGGGGTCAACCGGGGAGCTGTTTTTT. Protein sequence: CASSLALGRGSTGELFF.

The count of this clone is one. This chain links TRBV5-6 with TRBJ2-5, with 7 bases identical to TRBD2. Trimming at V came to 2 bases and at J to 4 bases, leaving 5 bases not matched to a gene. CDR1 is SGHDT and CDR2 is YYEEEE in the germline V gene. This CDR3 comprises 14 residues. For the CDR3, the DNA is TGTGCCAGCAGCTTAAGCGGGAATCGAGAGACCCAGTACTTC. It codes for CASSLSGNRETQYF.

This clone was picked up a small number of times. The chain is built from TRBV29-1 and TRBJ2-5; TRBD1 aligns across 10 bases. The V gene end was trimmed by 5 bases and the J gene end by 4 bases; junction bases not matched to a gene: 4. Germline V CDR1 and CDR2: SQVTM, ANQGSEA. The length of the CDR3 is 13 residues. CDR3 DNA: TGCAGCGTTAAGACAGGGGGCATAGAGACCCAGTACTTC. This encodes CSVKTGGIETQYF.

This rearrangement joins TRBV14 to TRBJ2-7, with D possibly matching TRBD1 (6 bases). The germline V gene encodes CDR1 SGHDN and CDR2 FVKESK. CDR3 length: 15 residues. V was cut by 6 bases and J by 2 bases, with 17 bases left in between. The CDR3 protein is CASRETGKPAYEQYF. The CDR3 DNA sequence: TGTGCCAGCAGAGAAACAGGGAAACCCGCCTACGAGCAGTACTTC. Filled out from reference TRBV14 and TRBJ2-7, the complete variable domain reads EAGVTQFPSHSVIEKGQTVTLRCDPISGHDNLYWYRRVMGKEIKFLLHFVKESKQDESGMPNNRFLAERTGGTYSTLKVQPAELEDSGVYFCASRETGKPAYEQYFGPGTRLTVT.

V usage is TRBV9 and J usage is TRBJ2-6; a possible D gene is TRBD2 (6 bases). V was clipped by 4 bases and J by 4 bases, with 21 bases between them. This CDR3 has 18 residues. CDR1 and CDR2 from the germline V gene are SGDLS and YYNGEE. This CDR3 reads CASSPPLGPAGGANVLTF. CDR3 nucleotides: TGTGCCAGCAGCCCCCCCCTCGGCCCTGCGGGAGGGGCCAACGTCCTGACTTTC.

This rearrangement joins TRBV29-1 to TRBJ2-5, with TRBD2 matching over 8 bases. CDR3 length equals 13 residues. The V and J ends lost 6 bases and 3 bases, in that order; junction bases with no gene match: 6. The germline gives CDR1 SQVTM, CDR2 ANQGSEA. CDR3: CSVVTSGKETQYF. As DNA, the CDR3 is TGCAGCGTCGTAACTAGCGGCAAAGAGACCCAGTACTTC.

This chain links TRBV6-5 with TRBJ1-1; no definite D call. Trimming left V 8 bases short and J 5 bases short, with 18 bases between. Germline-derived CDR1 and CDR2 are MNHEY and SVGAGI. The CDR3 extends over 14 amino acids. CDR3 amino acids: CASHLTGAETEAFF. CDR3 coding DNA: TGTGCCAGCCATCTTACGGGAGCGGAGACTGAAGCTTTCTTT.

The V and J genes are TRBV7-9 and TRBJ2-7; D gene ambiguous. V was pared by 5 bases and J by 2 bases, with 10 bases between. The CDR3 covers 13 residues. CDR1 is SEHNR and CDR2 is FQNEAQ in the germline V gene (reference sequence). The DNA of the CDR3 is TGTGCCAGCAGCCACCCTAGAGCCTACGAGCAGTACTTC. This translates into CASSHPRAYEQYF.

This chain links TRBV11-2 with TRBJ2-7, with a weak D call TRBD2 (5 bases). CDR3 length: 16 amino acids. V lost 0 bases and J lost 2, with 14 bases in between. From germline, CDR1 is SGHAT and CDR2 FQNNGV. The CDR3, as DNA: TGTGCCAGCAGCTTAGACGGATCGGGGAAGCCCTACGAGCAGTACTTC. Its protein product is CASSLDGSGKPYEQYF.

J is TRBJ2-1 and V is TRBV5-5, with 8 bases that match TRBD2. V trimming: 6 bases; J trimming: 1 base; junction bases outside the gene matches: 6. The V gene's germline CDR1 is SGHKS and CDR2 YYEKEE (reference sequence). The CDR3 contains 15 residues. In DNA, the CDR3 is TGTGCCAGCAACGAGCGGGAGAGGTCCTACAATGAGCAGTTCTTC. This gives the protein CASNERERSYNEQFF.

J is TRBJ2-1 and V is TRBV19; 9 bases align to TRBD1. The CDR3 is made up of 20 amino acids. CDR1 is LNHDA, CDR2 SQIVND, per germline (reference sequence). J was trimmed by 4 bases and V by 5 bases; bases with no gene match: 21. The CDR3 sequence is CASSSIGLDTGGAWYNEQFF. CDR3 DNA sequence: TGTGCCAGTAGTTCTATCGGACTTGATACAGGGGGCGCATGGTACAATGAGCAGTTCTTC.

The V gene is TRBV5-1, the J gene TRBJ2-1; D possibly corresponds to TRBD2 (5 bases). Trimming removed 2 bases from V and 4 bases from J, with 10 bases in between. Germline V gene lookup returns CDR1 SGHRS and CDR2 YFSETQ. The CDR3 covers 14 residues. CDR3 nucleotide sequence: TGCGCCAGCAGCTTCGCGGGTACATACAATGAGCAGTTCTTC. Encoded protein: CASSFAGTYNEQFF.

The V and J genes are TRBV2 and TRBJ1-3, with TRBD1 matching over 10 bases. Germline V CDR1 and CDR2: SNHLY, FYNNEI. V gave up 4 bases and J gave up 4 bases; unmatched junction bases: 4. The CDR3 has 15 residues. The CDR3 is CASSVGQGPGNTIYF. Here the CDR3 DNA reads TGTGCCAGCAGTGTGGGACAGGGGCCCGGAAACACCATATATTTT.

This chain uses TRBV2 with TRBJ2-7; 9 bases line up with TRBD2. CDR3 length: 15 amino acids. Trimming took 1 base from V and 5 from J; bases not matched to a gene: 6. Germline CDR1 is SNHLY and CDR2 is FYNNEI. CDR3 in amino acids: CASSEEGASGNEQYF. The CDR3 bases are TGTGCCAGCAGTGAAGAGGGTGCTAGCGGGAACGAGCAGTACTTC.

The chain employs TRBV10-3 and TRBJ1-1; D perhaps matches TRBD1 (5 bases). Looked up from germline, CDR1 is ENHRY and CDR2 is SYGVKD. The length of the CDR3 is 14 residues. The ends were cut back, 0 bases at V and 4 bases at J, with 9 bases in the middle. DNA for the CDR3: TGTGCCATCAGTGAGTCAGTAAGGGGCACTGAAGCTTTCTTT. This translates into CAISESVRGTEAFF.

This chain links TRBV12-5 with TRBJ2-7; a weak D match, TRBD2 (5 bases). The CDR3 covers 14 residues. V shed 7 bases and J shed 1 base, with 14 bases lying between them. Germline CDR1 LGHNT, CDR2 FRNRAP. The CDR3 sequence: CASASYRGSYEQYF. The CDR3 nucleotides read TGTGCTAGTGCCTCCTACAGAGGGTCCTACGAGCAGTACTTC.

This clone has only one observation. The chain couples TRBV4-1 to TRBJ1-6; D remains unclear. This CDR3 region has 16 residues. Germline V gene sequence: CDR1 MGHRA, CDR2 YSYEKL. Between the trimmed V and J ends, which lost 5 bases and 11 bases, there was a span of 22 bases. CDR3 coding DNA: TGCGCCAGCAGCGGACTTAGGATCTCCCGGTTAACACCCCTCCACTTT. This codes for CASSGLRISRLTPLHF.

The rearrangement uses TRBV19 and TRBJ1-5; weak D call: TRBD1 (5 bases). This CDR3 has 14 amino acids. V lost 5 bases to trimming and J lost 6 bases, with 14 bases between them. Germline V gene lookup returns CDR1 LNHDA and CDR2 SQIVND (reference sequence). This chain's CDR3 is CASSLSRGGQPQHF. CDR3 nucleotides: TGTGCCAGTAGTCTTTCCCGGGGGGGTCAGCCCCAGCATTTT.

J is TRBJ2-3 and V is TRBV5-1; D not certain. CDR1 and CDR2 (germline): SGHRS, YFSETQ. Trimming took 4 bases from V and 0 from J, leaving 9 bases between them. This CDR3 contains 14 residues. DNA of the CDR3: TGCGCCAGCAGCCGCGACACCAGCACAGATACGCAGTATTTT. This codes for CASSRDTSTDTQYF.

The genes are TRBV30 and TRBJ2-2, with D unresolved. The V end was cut by 2 bases, the J end by 1 base, with 5 bases between. The CDR3 length is 13 residues. CDR1 GTSNPN and CDR2 SVGIG come from the germline V gene (reference sequence). The CDR3 nucleotides read TGTGCCTGGAGTTCCCAGAACACCGGGGAGCTGTTTTTT. Its protein is CAWSSQNTGELFF.

The chain links TRBV28 to TRBJ1-5, with TRBD1 identical over 7 bases. V shed 6 bases, J shed 6 bases, and the junction held 8 bases outside the gene matches. The germline CDR1 and CDR2 sequences are MDHEN and SYDVKM. The CDR3 is 14 residues long. The CDR3 reads CASRDRVRGQPQHF. The DNA for the CDR3 is TGTGCCAGCAGAGACAGGGTGAGGGGTCAGCCCCAGCATTTT.

This rearrangement joins TRBV4-1 to TRBJ2-3, with 12 nucleotides matching TRBD2. J gave up 0 bases and V 6 bases, and 4 bases lay outside the gene matches. In germline, CDR1 is MGHRA, CDR2 YSYEKL. CDR3 size: 16 residues. Written as DNA, the CDR3 is TGCGCCAGCAGTAATGGACTAGCGGGAAGCACAGATACGCAGTATTTT. It codes for CASSNGLAGSTDTQYF.